These 13 T cell receptor beta chains were all obtained from the same sample, sequenced in a study of T cells after yellow fever vaccination. TCRdb processed the 5' RACE reads anew with MiXCR; each CDR3 protein has one entry. The table includes approximately 150,000 distinct CDR3 sequences, approximately 6.2% detected once. Sequenced here: CD4+ T cells sorted from PBMCs, sampled on the day of the first yellow fever vaccination. The origin of the receptors is a man aged 18 to 29 who received the YFV17D yellow fever vaccine.

The chain combines TRBV4-2 with TRBJ1-3, with D tentatively TRBD1 (5 bases). This CDR3 contains 18 residues. CDR1 and CDR2 from the germline V gene are LGHNA and YNFKEQ. Trimming took 2 bases from V and 2 from J, leaving 19 bases between them. The CDR3 DNA is TGTGCCAGCAGCCAATTGGGGATGCCGGGGGTGACTGGAAACACCATATATTTT. Its translation is CASSQLGMPGVTGNTIYF.

This clonotype has ten or more counts. J is TRBJ2-3 and V is TRBV29-1; D call uncertain. The germline CDR1 and CDR2 sequences are SQVTM and ANQGSEA. The CDR3 runs 11 residues. V lost 3 bases and J lost 4, with 5 bases in between. CDR3 DNA sequence: TGCAGCGTTGATATGTCAGATACGCAGTATTTT. Amino acids: CSVDMSDTQYF.

The sample holds a few counts of this clonotype. The chain links TRBV7-2 to TRBJ1-4; D not resolved. The germline gives CDR1 SGHTA, CDR2 FQGNSA. The CDR3 is 12 residues long. V lost 2 bases and J 10 bases, leaving 8 bases between the germline ends. The CDR3 loop is CASSLPYAKLFF. CDR3 nucleotides: TGTGCCAGCAGCTTACCCTACGCAAAACTGTTTTTT.

This clonotype appeared many times. The chain combines TRBV6-5 with TRBJ1-6; possible D gene TRBD1, 5 bases. Germline CDR1 and CDR2: MNHEY and SVGAGI. The CDR3 consists of 15 residues. The V end lost 8 bases, the J end lost 8 bases, and 19 bases lay between the germline ends. The CDR3 sequence: CASAQGMGSDSPLHF. DNA for the CDR3: TGTGCCAGCGCTCAGGGCATGGGGTCGGATTCACCCCTCCACTTT.

This clonotype was seen repeatedly, ten times or more. The V and J genes are TRBV12-3 or TRBV12-4 and TRBJ2-3; 9 nucleotides agree with TRBD2. There are 14 residues in the CDR3. Unmatched junction bases numbered 4, after V lost 7 bases and J lost 2 bases. CDR3 in amino acids: CASKKRGDTDTQYF. CDR3 DNA: TGTGCCAGCAAAAAGCGGGGGGACACAGATACGCAGTATTTT.

In DNA form, the CDR3 reads TGTGCCAGCAGCCCATGGGGGGGGGCCCAAGAGACCCAGTACTTC. It is translated as CASSPWGGAQETQYF. The chain recombines TRBV7-6 with TRBJ2-5, with D possibly being TRBD2 (7 bases). Germline V lookup: CDR1 SGHVS, CDR2 FNYEAQ. Trimming pared 5 bases from V and 1 base from J, leaving 14 bases between. This CDR3 comprises 15 residues.

V is TRBV7-2 and J is TRBJ2-5, with D possibly matching TRBD2 (6 bases). In germline, CDR1 is SGHTA, CDR2 FQGNSA. V lost 0 bases to trimming and J lost 0 bases, with 17 bases between them. The CDR3 spans 18 residues. The CDR3 reads CASSLALSRGPYQETQYF. The CDR3, as DNA: TGTGCCAGCAGCTTAGCGCTTTCGCGGGGACCGTACCAAGAGACCCAGTACTTC.

This clonotype was observed a handful of times. CDR3 protein: CASSPDSNPNYGYTF. CDR3 coding DNA: TGTGCCAGCAGTCCGGACAGCAACCCTAACTATGGCTACACCTTC. The chain uses TRBV6-1 and TRBJ1-2; D is perhaps TRBD1 (6 bases). Trimming took 5 bases from V and 0 from J, leaving 13 bases between them. The CDR3 consists of 15 residues. Per the germline V gene, CDR1 is MNHNS and CDR2 is SASEGT.

This clonotype was recorded many times. The V and J genes are TRBV11-2 and TRBJ1-1; D call uncertain. The CDR3 length is 13 residues. The ends were cut back, 0 bases at V and 7 bases at J, with 9 bases in the middle. Germline CDR1 SGHAT, CDR2 FQNNGV. CDR3 nucleotide sequence: TGTGCCAGCAGCTTAGACCGCCACGGTGAAGCTTTCTTT. Protein sequence: CASSLDRHGEAFF.

This clonotype came up a few times. This chain links TRBV29-1 with TRBJ2-3; D may be TRBD1 (6 bases). The CDR3 spans 13 residues. Trimming pared 3 bases from V and 3 bases from J, leaving 10 bases between. CDR1 and CDR2 from the germline V gene are SQVTM and ANQGSEA. CDR3 protein: CSVDGTLTDTQYF. Here the CDR3 DNA reads TGCAGCGTTGATGGGACATTAACAGATACGCAGTATTTT.

The chain couples TRBV5-6 to TRBJ2-5; 9 positions agree with TRBD1. V shed 3 bases and J 5 bases; nucleotides not matched to a gene: 8. Germline V gene lookup returns CDR1 SGHDT and CDR2 YYEEEE. The CDR3 loop spans 15 amino acids. CDR3 sequence reads: CASSWVWDRDETQYF. Written as DNA, the CDR3 is TGTGCCAGCAGCTGGGTTTGGGACAGGGATGAGACCCAGTACTTC.

This clonotype was picked up a small number of times. The V call is TRBV11-2, the J call TRBJ2-7; TRBD1 matches at 10 bases. CDR3 length equals 17 residues. Germline CDR1 and CDR2: SGHAT and FQNNGV. The V gene end was trimmed by 1 base and the J gene end by 2 bases; junction bases not matched to a gene: 8. Here the CDR3 reads CASSLVWGQGKPYEQYF. In nucleotides, the CDR3 is TGTGCCAGCAGCTTAGTTTGGGGACAGGGGAAGCCCTACGAGCAGTACTTC.

This clonotype was counted many times. The V and J genes are TRBV12-3 or TRBV12-4 and TRBJ1-1, with D perhaps matching TRBD1 (5 bases). The length of the CDR3 is 13 residues. The V end was cut by 7 bases, the J end by 0 bases, with 9 bases between. CDR3 residues: CASKRGLNTEAFF. CDR3 sequence (DNA): TGTGCCAGCAAACGGGGGTTGAACACTGAAGCTTTCTTT.